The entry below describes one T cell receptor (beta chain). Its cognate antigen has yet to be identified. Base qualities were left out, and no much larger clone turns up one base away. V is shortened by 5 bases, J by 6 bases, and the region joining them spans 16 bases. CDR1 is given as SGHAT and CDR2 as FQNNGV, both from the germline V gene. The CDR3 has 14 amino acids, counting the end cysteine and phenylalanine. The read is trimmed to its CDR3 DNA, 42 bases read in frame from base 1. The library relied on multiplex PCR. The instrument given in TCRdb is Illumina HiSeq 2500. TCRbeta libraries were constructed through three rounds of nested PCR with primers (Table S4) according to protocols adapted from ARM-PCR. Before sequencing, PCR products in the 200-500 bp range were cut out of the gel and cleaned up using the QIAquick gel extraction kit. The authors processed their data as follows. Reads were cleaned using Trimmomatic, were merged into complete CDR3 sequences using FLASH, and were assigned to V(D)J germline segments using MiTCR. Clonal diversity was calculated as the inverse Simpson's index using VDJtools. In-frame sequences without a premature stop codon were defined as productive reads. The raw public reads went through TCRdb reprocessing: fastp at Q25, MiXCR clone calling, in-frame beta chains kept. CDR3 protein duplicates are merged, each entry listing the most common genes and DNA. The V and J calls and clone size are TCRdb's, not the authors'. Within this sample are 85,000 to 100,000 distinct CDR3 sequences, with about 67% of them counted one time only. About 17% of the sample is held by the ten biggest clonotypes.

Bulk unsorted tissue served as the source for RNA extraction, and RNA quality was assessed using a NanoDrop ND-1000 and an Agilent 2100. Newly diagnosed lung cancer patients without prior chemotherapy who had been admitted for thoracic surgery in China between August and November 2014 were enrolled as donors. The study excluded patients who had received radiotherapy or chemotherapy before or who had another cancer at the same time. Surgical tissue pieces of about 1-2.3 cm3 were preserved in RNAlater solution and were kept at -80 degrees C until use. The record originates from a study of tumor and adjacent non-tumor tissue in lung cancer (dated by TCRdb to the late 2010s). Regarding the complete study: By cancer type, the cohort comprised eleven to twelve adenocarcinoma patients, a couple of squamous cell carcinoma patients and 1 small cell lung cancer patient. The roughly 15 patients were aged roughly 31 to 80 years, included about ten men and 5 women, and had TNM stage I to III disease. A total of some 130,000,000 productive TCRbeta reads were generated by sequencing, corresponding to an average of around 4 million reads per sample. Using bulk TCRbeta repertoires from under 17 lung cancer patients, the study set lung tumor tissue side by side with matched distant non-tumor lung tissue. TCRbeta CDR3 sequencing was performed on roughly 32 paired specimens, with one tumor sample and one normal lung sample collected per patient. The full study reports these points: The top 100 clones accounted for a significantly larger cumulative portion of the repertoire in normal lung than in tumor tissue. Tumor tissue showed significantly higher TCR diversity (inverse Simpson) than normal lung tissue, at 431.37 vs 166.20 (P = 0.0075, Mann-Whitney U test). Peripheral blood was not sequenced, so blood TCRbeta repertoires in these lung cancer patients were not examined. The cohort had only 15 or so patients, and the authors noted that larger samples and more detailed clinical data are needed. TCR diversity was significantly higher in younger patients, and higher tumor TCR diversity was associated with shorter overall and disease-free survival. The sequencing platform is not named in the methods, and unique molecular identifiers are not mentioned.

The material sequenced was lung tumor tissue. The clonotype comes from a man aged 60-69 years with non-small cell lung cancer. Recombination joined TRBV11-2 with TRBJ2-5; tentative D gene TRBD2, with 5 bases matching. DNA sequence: TGTGCCAGCAGCACCCGGACTCACGGACAGACCCAGTACTTC. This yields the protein CASSTRTHGQTQYF.